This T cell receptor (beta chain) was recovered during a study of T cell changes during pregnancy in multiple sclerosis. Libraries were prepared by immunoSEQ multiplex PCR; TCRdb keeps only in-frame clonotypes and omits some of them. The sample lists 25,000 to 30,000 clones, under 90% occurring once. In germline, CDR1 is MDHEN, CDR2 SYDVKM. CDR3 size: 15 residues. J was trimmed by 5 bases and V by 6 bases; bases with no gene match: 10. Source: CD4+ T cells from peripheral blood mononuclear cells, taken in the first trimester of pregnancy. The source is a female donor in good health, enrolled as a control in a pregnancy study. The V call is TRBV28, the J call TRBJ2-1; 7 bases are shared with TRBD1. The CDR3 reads CASRTGTEKHNEQFF. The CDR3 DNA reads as TGTGCCAGCAGAACCGGGACAGAAAAACACAATGAGCAGTTCTTC. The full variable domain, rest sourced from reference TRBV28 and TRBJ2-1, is DVKVTQSSRYLVKRTGEKVFLECVQDMDHENMFWYRQDPGLGLRLIYFSYDVKMKEKGDIPEGYSVSREKKERFSLILESASTNQTSMYLCASRTGTEKHNEQFFGPGTRLTVL.